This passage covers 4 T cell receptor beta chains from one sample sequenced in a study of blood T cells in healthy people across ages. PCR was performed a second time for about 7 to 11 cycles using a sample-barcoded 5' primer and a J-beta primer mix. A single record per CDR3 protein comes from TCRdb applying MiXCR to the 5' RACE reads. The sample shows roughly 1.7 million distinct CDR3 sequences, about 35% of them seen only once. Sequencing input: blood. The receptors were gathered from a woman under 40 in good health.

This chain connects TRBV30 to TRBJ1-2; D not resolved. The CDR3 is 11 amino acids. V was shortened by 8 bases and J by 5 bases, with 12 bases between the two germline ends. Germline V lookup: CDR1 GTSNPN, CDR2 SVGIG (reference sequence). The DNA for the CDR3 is TGTGCCGAAAATAGTGGGTATGGCTACACCTTC. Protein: CAENSGYGYTF.

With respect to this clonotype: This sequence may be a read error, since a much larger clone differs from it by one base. DNA of the CDR3: TGTGCCAGCAGCTTAAGCTCCGGGATAGGCTACGAGCAGTACTTC. Translation gives CASSLSSGIGYEQYF. J is TRBJ2-7 and V is TRBV7-2; weak D call: TRBD2 (5 bases). Trimming shortened V by 2 bases and J by 3 bases, and 14 bases separated the two germline ends. Germline assignment: CDR1 SGHTA and CDR2 FQGNSA. The CDR3 runs to 15 residues.

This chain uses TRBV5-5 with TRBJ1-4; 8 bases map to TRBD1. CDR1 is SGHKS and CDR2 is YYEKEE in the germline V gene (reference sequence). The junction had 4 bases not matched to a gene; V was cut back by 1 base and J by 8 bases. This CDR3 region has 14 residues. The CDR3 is CASSLLQGVEKLFF. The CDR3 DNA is TGTGCCAGCAGCTTGTTACAGGGGGTCGAAAAACTGTTTTTT.

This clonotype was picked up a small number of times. CDR3 coding DNA: TGTGCCAGCAGCAGCGGGAGCCCAGGGGATACGCAGTATTTT. Translating gives CASSSGSPGDTQYF. The chain couples TRBV7-7 to TRBJ2-3, with 8 bases matching TRBD2. Germline values: CDR1 SSHAT, CDR2 FNYEAQ (reference sequence). V gave up 5 bases and J gave up 6 bases; unmatched junction bases: 7. The CDR3 spans 14 residues.